The clone carrying this T cell receptor (beta chain) was observed once. Its antigen is currently unknown. The sample comes from a study of cytomegalovirus exposure and HLA in healthy donors. Study-wide points: Apparent HLA restriction characterized most CMV-associated TCR beta chains in a later analysis.

The CDR3 totals 12 residues. Between the trimmed V and J ends, which lost 5 bases and 7 bases, there was a span of 11 bases. Germline V lookup: CDR1 LNHNV, CDR2 YYDKDF (reference sequence). The PCR employed 60 Vbeta primers together with 13 Jbeta primers. Sequencing used immunoSEQ multiplex PCR; TCRdb keeps in-frame clones, though not all of them. Here the sample spans tens of thousands of clones, roughly 80% being singletons. The specimen was PBMCs. This receptor was taken from a woman between 45 and 65 years old in good health and CMV-seropositive. The V gene is TRBV15, the J gene TRBJ1-1; D possibly corresponds to TRBD1 (6 bases). For the CDR3, the DNA is TGTGCCACCAGCCTGTACAGGGATGAAGCTTTCTTT. Translating it yields CATSLYRDEAFF.